The clone carrying this T cell receptor beta chain has more than one count but fewer than ten. Its antigen is undetermined. TCRdb re-analysed the 5' RACE reads in MiXCR, keeping a single row per CDR3 protein. The profile shows approximately 290,000 distinct CDR3 sequences, 15% to 20% of them singletons. V was cut by 8 bases and J by 1 base, with 17 bases left in between. Per germline, CDR1 SNHLY and CDR2 FYNNEI. CDR3 size: 15 residues. This record belongs to a study of T-cell memory formation after mild COVID-19. Study as a whole: TCR clusters largely stayed donor specific.

Study observations and caveats: Prior to infection, memory already included some responding clones, suggesting cross-reactive memory joined. CD4+ contracting clones lay mainly in CM and EM, CD8+ ones in EMRA. A second wave expanding day 15 to 37 was CD4+-biased; contracting clones were balanced.

The receptor's source is a man in his late teens or twenties who had mild COVID-19 (a few samples of this study predate the infection). Cell type and time point are not known. V usage is TRBV2 and J usage is TRBJ1-1, with TRBD1 as a possible D gene (5 bases). Sequencing was performed on PBMCs or a T cell subset sorted from them (not recorded which). The chain's CDR3 is CASPRQSGGNTEAFF. CDR3 DNA: TGTGCCAGCCCACGACAGAGTGGGGGGAACACTGAAGCTTTCTTT.